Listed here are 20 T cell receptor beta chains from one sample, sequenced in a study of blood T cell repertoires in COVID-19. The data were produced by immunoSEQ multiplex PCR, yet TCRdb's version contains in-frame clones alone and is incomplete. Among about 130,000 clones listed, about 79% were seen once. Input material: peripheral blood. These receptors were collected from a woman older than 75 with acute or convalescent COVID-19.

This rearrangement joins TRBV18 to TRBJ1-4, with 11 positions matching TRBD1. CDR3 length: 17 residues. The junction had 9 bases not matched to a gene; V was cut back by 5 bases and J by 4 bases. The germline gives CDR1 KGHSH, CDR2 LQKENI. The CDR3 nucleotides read TGTGCCAGCTCAGGCCGGGACAGGGGGACCCTTAATGAAAAACTGTTTTTT. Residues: CASSGRDRGTLNEKLFF.

CDR3 DNA sequence: TGTGCCAGCAGCCAAGTGCGACTACAAGAGACCCAGTACTTC. This gives the protein CASSQVRLQETQYF. The chain couples TRBV3-1 (or the pseudogene TRBV3-2) to TRBJ2-5, with D possibly TRBD2 on 5 matching bases. Germline CDR1 reads LGHDT; CDR2 reads YNNKEL (reference sequence). The CDR3 has 14 residues. Trimming pared 1 base from V and 2 bases from J, leaving 8 bases between.

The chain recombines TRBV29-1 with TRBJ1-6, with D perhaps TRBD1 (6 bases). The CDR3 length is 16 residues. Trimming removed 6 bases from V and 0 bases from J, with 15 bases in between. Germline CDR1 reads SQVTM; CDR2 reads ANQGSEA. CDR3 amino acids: CSVREGDSSYNSPLHF. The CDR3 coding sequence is TGCAGCGTCCGAGAGGGGGATAGCTCCTATAATTCACCCCTCCACTTT.

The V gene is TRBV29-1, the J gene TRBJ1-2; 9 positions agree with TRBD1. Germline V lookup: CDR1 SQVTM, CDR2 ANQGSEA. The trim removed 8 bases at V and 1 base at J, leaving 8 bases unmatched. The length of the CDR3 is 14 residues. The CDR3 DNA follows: TGCAGCACAAGGCCGGGACAGGGTAACTATGGCTACACCTTC. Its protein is CSTRPGQGNYGYTF. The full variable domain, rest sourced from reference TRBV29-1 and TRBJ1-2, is SAVISQKPSRDICQRGTSLTIQCQVDSQVTMMFWYRQQPGQSLTLIATANQGSEATYESGFVIDKFPISRPNLTFSTLTVSNMSPEDSSIYLCSTRPGQGNYGYTFGSGTRLTVV.

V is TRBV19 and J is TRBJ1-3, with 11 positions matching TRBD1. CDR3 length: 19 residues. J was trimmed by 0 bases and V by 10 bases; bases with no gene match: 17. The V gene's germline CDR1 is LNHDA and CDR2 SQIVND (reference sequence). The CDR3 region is CATPSPGQGAKGSGNTIYF. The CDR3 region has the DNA TGTGCCACCCCCTCGCCAGGACAGGGGGCGAAGGGCTCTGGAAACACCATATATTTT.

The DNA for the CDR3 is TGCGCCAGCAGCTTGGGCGTGGCGGGGGGGCCCGATGAGCAGTTCTTC. It specifies CASSLGVAGGPDEQFF. The chain links TRBV5-1 to TRBJ2-1; 9 positions agree with TRBD2. Germline CDR1 SGHRS, CDR2 YFSETQ. The CDR3 runs 16 residues. V was clipped by 0 bases and J by 8 bases; unmatched bases: 9.

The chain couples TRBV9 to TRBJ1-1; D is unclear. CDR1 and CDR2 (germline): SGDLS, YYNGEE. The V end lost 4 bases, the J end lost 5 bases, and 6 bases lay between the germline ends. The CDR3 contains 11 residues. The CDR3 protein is CASSPLTEAFF. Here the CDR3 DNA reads TGTGCCAGCAGCCCTTTAACTGAAGCTTTCTTT.

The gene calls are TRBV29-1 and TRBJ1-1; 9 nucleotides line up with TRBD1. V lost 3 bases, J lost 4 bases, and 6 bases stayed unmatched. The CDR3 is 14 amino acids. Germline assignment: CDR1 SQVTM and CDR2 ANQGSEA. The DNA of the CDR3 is TGCAGCGTTGAGGTGACAGGGGGGGGCACTGAAGCTTTCTTT. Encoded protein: CSVEVTGGGTEAFF.

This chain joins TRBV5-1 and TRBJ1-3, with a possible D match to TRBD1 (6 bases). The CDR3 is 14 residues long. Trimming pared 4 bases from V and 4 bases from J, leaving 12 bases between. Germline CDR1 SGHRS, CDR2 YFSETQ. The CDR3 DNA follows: TGCGCCAGCAGCGAACAGGGATCCGGAAACACCATATATTTT. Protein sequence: CASSEQGSGNTIYF.

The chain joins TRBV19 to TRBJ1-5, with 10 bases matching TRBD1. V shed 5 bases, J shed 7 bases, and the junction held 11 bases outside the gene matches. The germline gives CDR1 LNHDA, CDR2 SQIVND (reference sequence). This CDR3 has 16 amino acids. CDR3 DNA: TGTGCCAGTAGTTTACCCCGACAGGGGGCAATACAGCCCCAGCATTTT. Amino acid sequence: CASSLPRQGAIQPQHF.

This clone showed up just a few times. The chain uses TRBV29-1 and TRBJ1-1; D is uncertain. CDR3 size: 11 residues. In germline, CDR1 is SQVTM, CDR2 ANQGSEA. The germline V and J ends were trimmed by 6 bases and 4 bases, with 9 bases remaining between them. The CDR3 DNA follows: TGCAGCGTACGACAAGGCACTGAAGCTTTCTTT. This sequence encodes CSVRQGTEAFF.

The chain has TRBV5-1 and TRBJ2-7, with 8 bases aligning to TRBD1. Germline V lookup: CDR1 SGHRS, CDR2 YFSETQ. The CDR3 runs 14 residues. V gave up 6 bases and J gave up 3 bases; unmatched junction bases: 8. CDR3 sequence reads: CASMLGTGGYEQYF. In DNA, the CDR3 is TGCGCCAGCATGCTTGGAACAGGGGGCTACGAGCAGTACTTC.

Here the CDR3 DNA reads TGTGCCAGCAGCGTAGGAGGAGGGAACTATGGCTACACCTTC. This sequence encodes CASSVGGGNYGYTF. The chain uses TRBV9 and TRBJ1-2; D is uncertain. Germline CDR1 reads SGDLS; CDR2 reads YYNGEE. The CDR3 length is 14 residues. V lost 0 bases, J lost 2 bases, and 8 bases lay in between.

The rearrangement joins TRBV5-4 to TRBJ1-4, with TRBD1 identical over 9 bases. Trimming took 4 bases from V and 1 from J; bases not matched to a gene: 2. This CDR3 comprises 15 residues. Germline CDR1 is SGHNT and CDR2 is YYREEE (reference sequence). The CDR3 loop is CASSQGQGTNEKLFF. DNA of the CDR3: TGTGCCAGCAGCCAGGGACAGGGAACTAATGAAAAACTGTTTTTT.

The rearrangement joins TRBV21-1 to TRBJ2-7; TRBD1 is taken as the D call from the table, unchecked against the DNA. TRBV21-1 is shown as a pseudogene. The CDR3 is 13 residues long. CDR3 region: CASSLGTDYEQYF. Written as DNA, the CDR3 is TGTGCCAGCAGCTTGGGGACAGACTACGAGCAGTACTTC.

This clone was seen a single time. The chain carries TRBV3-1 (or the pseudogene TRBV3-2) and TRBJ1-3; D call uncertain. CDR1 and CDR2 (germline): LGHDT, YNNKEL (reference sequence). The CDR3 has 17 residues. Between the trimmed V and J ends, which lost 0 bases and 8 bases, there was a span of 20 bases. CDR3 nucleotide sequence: TGTGCCAGCAGCCAAGACGAGGTAGTATGGATAGAGGACACCATATATTTT. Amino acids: CASSQDEVVWIEDTIYF.

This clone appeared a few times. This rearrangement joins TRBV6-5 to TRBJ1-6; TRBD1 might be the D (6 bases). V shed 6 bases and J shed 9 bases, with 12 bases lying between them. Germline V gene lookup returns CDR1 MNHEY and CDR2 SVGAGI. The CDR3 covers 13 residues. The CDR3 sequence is CASSPGVRSPLHF. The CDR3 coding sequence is TGTGCCAGCAGCCCAGGGGTGCGTTCACCCCTCCACTTT.

CDR3 coding DNA: TGTGCCAGCAGCGTAGGCACAGGGATCTGGGAGCAGTACTTC. It is translated as CASSVGTGIWEQYF. The V call is TRBV5-4, the J call TRBJ2-7; maybe TRBD1 (6 bases). V was pared by 4 bases and J by 7 bases, with 18 bases between. This CDR3 is built from 14 residues. Germline CDR1 is SGHNT and CDR2 is YYREEE (reference sequence).

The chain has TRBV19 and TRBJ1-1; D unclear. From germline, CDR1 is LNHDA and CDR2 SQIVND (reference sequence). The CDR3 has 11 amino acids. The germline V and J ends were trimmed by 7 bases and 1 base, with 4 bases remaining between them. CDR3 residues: CASTGNTEAFF. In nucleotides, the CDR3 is TGTGCCAGTACAGGGAACACTGAAGCTTTCTTT.

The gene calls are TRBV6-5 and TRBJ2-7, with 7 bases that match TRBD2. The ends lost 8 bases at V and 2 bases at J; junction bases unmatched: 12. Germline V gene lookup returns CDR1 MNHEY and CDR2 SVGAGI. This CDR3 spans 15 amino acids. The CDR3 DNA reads TGTGCCAGCTGGGCGGGAGCTGTTAACACCTACGAGCAGTACTTC. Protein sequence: CASWAGAVNTYEQYF.